The present T cell receptor (beta chain) was sequenced within a study of T cell repertoires in cytomegalovirus infection. As for the study in general: Public TCR beta signature analysis indicated the presence of both CMV infection and matching HLA type.

CDR3 length equals 15 residues. J was trimmed by 4 bases and V by 6 bases; bases with no gene match: 12. Germline values: CDR1 SGHAT, CDR2 FQDESV (reference sequence). Study-wide results and limits: There were HLA-C-restricted CMV-specific TCR beta clonotypes dominating the ex vivo response.

Remarks on this clonotype: Its antigen is as yet unknown.

TCRdb redid the calling of the reads with MiXCR, one entry per CDR3 protein. The repertoire has 200,000 or so distinct CDR3 sequences, approximately 38% of them found once; the top ten carry 59%. This sequence joins TRBV11-1 and TRBJ2-7; 7 bases are shared with TRBD1. The source was CD8+ T cells from cultured PBMCs, collected from culture after CMV antigen stimulation. This receptor was obtained from a human donor in good health (CMV status not recorded). Some clones in this sample may be carry-over from other donors' samples. The CDR3 here is CASSLRQGRGYEQYF. The CDR3 coding sequence is TGTGCCAGCAGTCTAAGACAGGGAAGAGGGTACGAGCAGTACTTC. Drawing the rest from reference TRBV11-1 and TRBJ2-7, the complete variable domain is EAEVAQSPRYKITEKSQAVAFWCDPISGHATLYWYRQILGQGPELLVQFQDESVVDDSQLPKDRFSAERLKGVDSTLKIQPAELGDSAMYLCASSLRQGRGYEQYFGPGTRLTVT.